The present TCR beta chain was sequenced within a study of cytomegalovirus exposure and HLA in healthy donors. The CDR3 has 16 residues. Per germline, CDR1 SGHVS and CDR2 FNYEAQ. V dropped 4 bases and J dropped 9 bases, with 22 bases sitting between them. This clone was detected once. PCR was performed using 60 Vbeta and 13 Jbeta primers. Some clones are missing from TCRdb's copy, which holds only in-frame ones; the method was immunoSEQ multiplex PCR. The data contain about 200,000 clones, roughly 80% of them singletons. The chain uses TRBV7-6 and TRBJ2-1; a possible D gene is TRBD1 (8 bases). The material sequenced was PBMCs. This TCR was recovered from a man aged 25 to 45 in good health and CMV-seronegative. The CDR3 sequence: CASSWGGQETLAEQFF. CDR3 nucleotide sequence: TGTGCCAGCAGCTGGGGGGGACAGGAGACATTAGCTGAGCAGTTCTTC. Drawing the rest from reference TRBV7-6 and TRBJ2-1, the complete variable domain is GAGVSQSPRYKVTKRGQDVALRCDPISGHVSLYWYRQALGQGPEFLTYFNYEAQQDKSGLPNDRFSAERPEGSISTLTIQRTEQRDSAMYRCASSWGGQETLAEQFFGPGTRLTVL.